The T cell receptor beta chain under discussion was sequenced for a study of cytomegalovirus exposure and HLA in healthy donors. Study-level background: Researchers found that approximately 77% of almost 400 genotyped donors fell within the Caucasian-associated ancestry cluster.

A few counts support this clone. A multiplex PCR was run with 60 Vbeta primers and 13 Jbeta primers. TCRdb's table, derived via immunoSEQ multiplex PCR, lists solely in-frame clones and lacks some. The sample includes around 110,000 clones, approximately 70% seen only once; the top ten take roughly 10%. The CDR3 covers 15 residues. From germline, CDR1 is MNHEY and CDR2 SVGAGI. Trimming pared 5 bases from V and 0 bases from J, leaving 13 bases between. The receptor was derived from a woman between 40 and 50 years old in good health and CMV-seropositive. Sequencing used PBMCs. The rearrangement joins TRBV6-5 to TRBJ1-1; unclear D gene. This CDR3 reads CASSVSREVNTEAFF. The CDR3 nucleotides read TGTGCCAGCAGTGTCTCTCGGGAGGTGAACACTGAAGCTTTCTTT.